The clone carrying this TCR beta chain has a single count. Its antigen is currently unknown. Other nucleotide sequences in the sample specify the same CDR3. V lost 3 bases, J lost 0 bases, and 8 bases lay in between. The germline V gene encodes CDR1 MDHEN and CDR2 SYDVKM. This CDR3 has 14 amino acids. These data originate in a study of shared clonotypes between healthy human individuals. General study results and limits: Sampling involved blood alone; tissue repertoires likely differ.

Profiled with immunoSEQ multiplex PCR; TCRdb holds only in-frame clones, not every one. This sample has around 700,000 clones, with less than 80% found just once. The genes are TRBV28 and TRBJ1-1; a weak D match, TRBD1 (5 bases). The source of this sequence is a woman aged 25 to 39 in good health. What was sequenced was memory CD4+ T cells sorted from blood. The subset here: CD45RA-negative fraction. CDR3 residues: CASSLGGMNTEAFF. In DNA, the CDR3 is TGTGCCAGCAGTTTGGGGGGAATGAACACTGAAGCTTTCTTT.